This T cell receptor (beta chain) was documented in a study of Graves' ophthalmopathy and Graves' hyperthyroidism. Regarding the study as a whole: Clonotypes were expanded in thyroid at above 0.001 frequency, and most also appeared in blood. The model's ophthalmopathy progression predictions had about 69% sensitivity and less than 75% specificity.

Clinical symptoms, serum thyroxine, TRAb, thyroid ultrasound and orbital computed tomography determined diagnosis. The PBMCs used were ones drawn from about 9.2 ml of fresh peripheral blood. With regard to this clonotype: Antigen specificity is unknown.

The study amplified TCR beta CDR3 regions using RNA transcripts. The first round was an RT-PCR with HTBI primers, and the second round was a multiplex PCR. TCRdb analysed the multiplex PCR reads with MiXCR anew, one entry per CDR3 protein. The sample shows under 250,000 distinct CDR3 sequences, roughly 21% of them seen only once. Sequencing was performed on peripheral blood. The receptor was isolated from a woman aged 45 to 65 with Graves' ophthalmopathy.

CDR3 sequence: CASSEDWVDRRAFF. Written as DNA, the CDR3 is TGTGCCAGCAGTGAAGATTGGGTCGACCGACGAGCTTTCTTT. This rearrangement joins TRBV27 to TRBJ1-1; D not certain. There are 14 residues in the CDR3. Trimming left V 5 bases short and J 10 bases short, with 20 bases between. Germline V CDR1 and CDR2: MNHEY, SMNVEV (reference sequence).